This entry is about one TCR beta chain. Its antigen is unknown. The data were obtained in a study of shared clonotypes between healthy human individuals. Study outcomes and limitations: Among several donors, approximately 4.6% of naive CD4 clonotypes were found in common. Estimated clonotype richness was generally higher in naive than memory subsets.

This CDR3 has 13 residues. From germline, CDR1 is SNHLY and CDR2 FYNNEI. J was trimmed by 4 bases and V by 7 bases; bases with no gene match: 5. TCRdb's copy holds only in-frame clones and misses some; the assay was immunoSEQ multiplex PCR. The table records roughly 2 million clones, around 95% of them present only once. What was sequenced was naive CD4+ T cells sorted from blood. Subset defined: CD45RA+ positively selected. The chain joins TRBV2 to TRBJ1-2; 8 bases match TRBD1. This TCR came from a young man in good health. This CDR3 reads CASNGQGIYGYTF. DNA of the CDR3: TGTGCCAGCAACGGACAGGGCATCTATGGCTACACCTTC.